The next 18 T cell receptor beta chains were all read from a single sample in a study of T cell responses to AZD1222 COVID-19 vaccine. Sequencing was performed with immunoSEQ multiplex PCR; in TCRdb, only in-frame clones are kept and a portion is missing. This table has almost 65,000 clones, 84% appearing once. The sample consisted of peripheral blood, taken on day 0 of AZD1222 vaccination. The origin of the receptors is an adult in good health.

The V gene is TRBV7-2, the J gene TRBJ2-1, with D unresolved. Per the germline V gene, CDR1 is SGHTA and CDR2 is FQGNSA. This CDR3 has 15 amino acids. The V gene lost 3 bases and the J gene lost 1 base, with 10 bases spanning the gap. CDR3 DNA: TGTGCCAGCAGCTTGGATTCAGGTTCCTACAATGAGCAGTTCTTC. Its protein product is CASSLDSGSYNEQFF.

A word on this clone: This CDR3 is also generated by other DNA sequences in the sample. This rearrangement joins TRBV2 to TRBJ2-7, with 8 positions matching TRBD1. The CDR3 extends over 12 amino acids. Germline CDR1 is SNHLY and CDR2 is FYNNEI. V lost 4 bases, J lost 4 bases, and 0 bases stayed unmatched. Here the CDR3 DNA reads TGTGCCAGCAGTGGACAGGGGTACGAGCAGTACTTC. It is translated as CASSGQGYEQYF.

CDR3 in DNA: TGCAGTGCTAGTAAGTCGGCGGGTTCGCCTACAGATACGCAGTATTTT. Residues: CSASKSAGSPTDTQYF. This chain connects TRBV20-1 to TRBJ2-3, with a tentative D call TRBD2 (5 bases). In germline, CDR1 is DFQATT, CDR2 SNEGSKA (reference sequence). Trimming left V 3 bases short and J 3 bases short, with 19 bases between. The CDR3 extends over 16 amino acids.

This chain joins TRBV19 and TRBJ1-5; possibly TRBD1 for D (6 bases). The length of the CDR3 is 12 residues. CDR1 and CDR2 (germline): LNHDA, SQIVND (reference sequence). Trimming removed 7 bases at V and 6 bases at J, with 10 bases between. The CDR3 spells CASTRGGQPQHF. In DNA, the CDR3 is TGTGCCAGTACCAGGGGTGGTCAGCCCCAGCATTTT.

The count of this clone is one. The rearrangement links TRBV27 to TRBJ2-7, with D perhaps TRBD2 (5 bases). Germline CDR1 reads MNHEY; CDR2 reads SMNVEV (reference sequence). The CDR3 contains 13 residues. V was cut by 3 bases and J by 7 bases, with 13 bases left in between. CDR3 nucleotide sequence: TGTGCCAGCAGTTTCGCCACGGGGTGGGAGCAGTACTTC. Amino acids: CASSFATGWEQYF.

This chain connects TRBV6-5 to TRBJ2-5; TRBD1 matches 8 bases. Unmatched junction bases numbered 3, after V lost 7 bases and J lost 2 bases. The V gene's germline CDR1 is MNHEY and CDR2 SVGAGI. This CDR3 comprises 13 residues. The CDR3 here is CASTRTGQETQYF. As DNA, the CDR3 is TGTGCCAGCACCAGGACAGGGCAAGAGACCCAGTACTTC.

This chain links TRBV9 with TRBJ2-1; 9 bases line up with TRBD2. The CDR3 is 16 amino acids. Trimming took 3 bases from V and 2 from J; bases not matched to a gene: 6. Germline CDR1 SGDLS, CDR2 YYNGEE. CDR3 bases: TGTGCCAGCAGCGACTTAGCGGGGGCCCCCTACAATGAGCAGTTCTTC. Its translation: CASSDLAGAPYNEQFF.

The chain has TRBV24-1 and TRBJ1-5; D gene unclear. The germline gives CDR1 KGHDR, CDR2 SFDVKD. The germline V and J ends were trimmed by 4 bases and 0 bases, with 15 bases remaining between them. The CDR3 consists of 17 residues. The CDR3 nucleotides read TGTGCCACCAGTGACCGCGACGGACTTTATAGCAATCAGCCCCAGCATTTT. Translating gives CATSDRDGLYSNQPQHF.

The chain joins TRBV6-1 to TRBJ2-3; 9 positions match TRBD1. The germline V gene encodes CDR1 MNHNS and CDR2 SASEGT. V gave up 3 bases and J gave up 2 bases; unmatched junction bases: 9. The CDR3 extends over 17 amino acids. The CDR3 reads CASSEEAGTGFTDTQYF. The CDR3 region has the DNA TGTGCCAGCAGTGAGGAGGCCGGGACAGGGTTCACAGATACGCAGTATTTT.

The chain carries TRBV19 and TRBJ1-2; 11 nucleotides align to TRBD1. The length of the CDR3 is 13 residues. Germline trimming cut 5 bases from V and 7 bases from J; bases unmatched to any gene: 3. Germline V CDR1 and CDR2: LNHDA, SQIVND (reference sequence). As DNA, the CDR3 is TGTGCCAGTAGTCCGGGGACAGGGGGTGGCTACACCTTC. Translation: CASSPGTGGGYTF.

V and J are TRBV6-4 and TRBJ2-3; TRBD1 matches 7 bases. Germline V gene sequence: CDR1 MRHNA, CDR2 SNTAGT. CDR3 length: 16 amino acids. After removal of 5 bases from V and 1 base from J, the junction contained 9 bases not matched to a gene. CDR3 nucleotides: TGTGCCAGCAGTCCCCAAGCAGGGGGAGGCACAGATACGCAGTATTTT. This sequence encodes CASSPQAGGGTDTQYF.

V is TRBV5-4 and J is TRBJ1-2; 8 nucleotides match TRBD1. The CDR3 contains 14 residues. CDR1 SGHNT and CDR2 YYREEE come from the germline V gene (reference sequence). Trimming took 6 bases from V and 4 from J; bases not matched to a gene: 8. This CDR3 reads CASTTRQGPYGYTF. CDR3 DNA sequence: TGTGCCAGCACCACCCGACAGGGGCCCTATGGCTACACCTTC.

This clone was seen only a few times. The chain joins TRBV10-3 to TRBJ2-1; possibly TRBD1 for D (5 bases). V lost 3 bases and J lost 8, with 20 bases in between. The CDR3 runs 16 residues. Per the germline V gene, CDR1 is ENHRY and CDR2 is SYGVKD. For the CDR3, the DNA is TGTGCCATCAGTGACGGTACAGGCTTAATTTTTGATGAGCAGTTCTTC. Translating gives CAISDGTGLIFDEQFF.

The sample holds one count of this clone. The chain combines TRBV15 with TRBJ1-2; D is unclear. Germline V CDR1 and CDR2: LNHNV, YYDKDF (reference sequence). Deletions cut 7 bases from V and 5 bases from J, with 11 bases between. This CDR3 region has 12 residues. This CDR3 reads CATTPGGYGYTF. In nucleotides, the CDR3 is TGTGCCACCACCCCTGGTGGGTATGGCTACACCTTC.

The chain uses TRBV6-2 or TRBV6-3 and TRBJ1-5; TRBD1 is a possible D gene (6 bases). There are 17 residues in the CDR3. Per germline, CDR1 MNHEY and CDR2 SVGEGT. Trimming shortened V by 4 bases and J by 1 base, and 17 bases separated the two germline ends. CDR3 residues: CASSSRRGGTSNQPQHF. The CDR3 DNA sequence: TGTGCCAGCAGTTCCCGGAGGGGGGGAACAAGCAATCAGCCCCAGCATTTT.

The CDR3 DNA reads TGTGCCGTCTTTCCCAGGATCTCTGGAAACACCATATATTTT. Its protein product is CAVFPRISGNTIYF. The genes are TRBV6-5 and TRBJ1-3; D gene ambiguous. The CDR3 consists of 14 residues. V was clipped by 11 bases and J by 0 bases, with 14 bases between them. Germline assignment: CDR1 MNHEY and CDR2 SVGAGI.

This clone was seen more than once but under ten times. This chain uses TRBV7-9 with TRBJ1-6; D is possibly TRBD1 (6 bases). V gave up 5 bases and J gave up 7 bases, with 15 bases separating them. Per germline, CDR1 SEHNR and CDR2 FQNEAQ (reference sequence). The CDR3 extends over 15 amino acids. The CDR3 region has the DNA TGTGCCAGCAGCACAAACAGGGTACGCAATTCACCCCTCCACTTT. It specifies CASSTNRVRNSPLHF.

This clone was detected a few times. The V gene is TRBV7-2, the J gene TRBJ1-3, with D unresolved. CDR3 length: 15 residues. Germline assignment: CDR1 SGHTA and CDR2 FQGNSA. Trimming removed 2 bases from V and 3 bases from J, with 11 bases in between. The CDR3 protein is CASSLPRRNGNTIYF. The CDR3 region has the DNA TGTGCCAGCAGCTTACCCCGGAGGAATGGAAACACCATATATTTT.